Listed below are T cell receptor beta chains from one sample, sequenced in a study of cytomegalovirus exposure and HLA in healthy donors. Data came from immunoSEQ multiplex PCR; TCRdb stores just in-frame clones and leaves some out. The repertoire consists of 200,000 to 250,000 clones, with around 85% occurring once and the leading ten covering roughly 0.22%. Source material: PBMCs. These receptor sequences come from a girl aged 2 to 10 in good health and CMV-seronegative. Both conserved end residues are part of each CDR3. A D gene is named only where the DNA matches it firmly. Clone size is not always given. Where it is, it says once, few, many or a class for expanded clones.

cdr3_aa	cdr3_nt	clone_size	v_call	j_call	d_call
CASSPQTGSPLHF	TGTGCCAGCAGCCCCCAAACGGGTTCACCCCTCCACTTT	-	TRBV5-4	TRBJ1-6	-
CASSQRTGNFDYEQYF	TGCGCCAGCAGCCAGAGAACAGGCAATTTTGACTACGAGCAGTACTTC	-	TRBV5-1	TRBJ2-7	-
CASSYSLSGIGELFF	TGTGCCAGCAGTTACTCATTAAGCGGAATCGGGGAGCTGTTTTTT	once	TRBV6-5	TRBJ2-2	-
CASRATQNTEAFF	TGCGCCAGCAGGGCCACCCAGAACACTGAAGCTTTCTTT	-	TRBV10-2	TRBJ1-1	-
CASSALKRKETQYF	TGTGCCAGCAGCGCCCTAAAGCGGAAAGAGACCCAGTACTTC	-	TRBV11-2	TRBJ2-5	-
CASSVGRGTLNTEAFF	TGTGCCAGCAGTGTGGGCAGGGGAACTTTGAACACTGAAGCTTTCTTT	-	TRBV25-1	TRBJ1-1	-
CASSLGQDTQYF	TGTGCCAGCAGCTTAGGGCAAGATACGCAGTATTTT	once	TRBV11-2	TRBJ2-3	-
CASSGGGGAWETQYF	TGTGCCAGCAGTGGAGGCGGGGGGGCTTGGGAGACCCAGTACTTC	-	TRBV2	TRBJ2-5	TRBD2
CASSTRGDPLYQETQYF	TGCGCCAGCAGCACCCGCGGGGACCCTCTGTACCAAGAGACCCAGTACTTC	-	TRBV5-1	TRBJ2-5	-
CASSSSLGRGKTGELFF	TGTGCCAGCAGCTCGAGTTTGGGTAGAGGAAAGACCGGGGAGCTGTTTTTT	-	TRBV11-2	TRBJ2-2	-
CASSSQGLAGYTF	TGTGCCAGCAGTTCACAGGGTCTCGCTGGCTACACCTTC	few	TRBV27	TRBJ1-2	-
CASSLGLGPKGEKLFF	TGTGCCAGCAGCCTCGGTCTTGGACCCAAGGGGGAAAAACTGTTTTTT	-	TRBV5-5	TRBJ1-4	-
CASSRDLNNEQFF	TGTGCCAGCAGCCGTGACTTGAACAATGAGCAGTTCTTC	-	TRBV5-6	TRBJ2-1	-
CASSHPSGTYNEQFF	TGTGCCAGCAGCCACCCTAGCGGGACCTACAATGAGCAGTTCTTC	-	TRBV14	TRBJ2-1	TRBD2
CAWSPVRDRFYEQYF	TGTGCCTGGAGCCCCGTCCGGGACAGATTCTACGAGCAGTACTTC	-	TRBV30	TRBJ2-7	TRBD1
CASSGTLDEKLFF	TGTGCCAGCAGTGGGACACTCGATGAAAAACTGTTTTTT	few	TRBV6-6	TRBJ1-4	-
CASSLLTNTGELFF	TGTGCCAGCAGCCTACTAACGAACACCGGGGAGCTGTTTTTT	once	TRBV11-2	TRBJ2-2	-
CASSSLYSYEQYF	TGTGCCAGCAGCTCCCTTTACAGCTACGAGCAGTACTTC	-	TRBV11-2	TRBJ2-7	-
CSVVGQGSSEQFF	TGCAGCGTTGTGGGACAGGGAAGCAGTGAGCAGTTCTTC	-	TRBV29-1	TRBJ2-1	TRBD1
CASSSGQEGYTF	TGCGCCAGCAGCTCGGGACAGGAAGGCTACACCTTC	-	TRBV5-1	TRBJ1-2	TRBD1
CASSSLRQVNQPQHF	TGTGCCAGCAGTTCATTAAGACAGGTCAATCAGCCCCAGCATTTT	-	TRBV27	TRBJ1-5	-
CASSVEPNTEAFF	TGTGCCAGCAGCGTAGAGCCGAACACTGAAGCTTTCTTT	-	TRBV9	TRBJ1-1	-
CASSLQGVNGYTF	TGCGCCAGCAGCTTGCAAGGGGTTAATGGCTACACCTTC	once	TRBV5-1	TRBJ1-2	-
CASSDGGGSYNEQFF	TGTGCCAGCAGTGATGGGGGGGGGTCCTACAATGAGCAGTTCTTC	-	TRBV6-1	TRBJ2-1	TRBD2
CAPGGHRLAKNIQYF	TGTGCCCCCGGGGGGCACCGTCTAGCCAAAAACATTCAGTACTTC	once	TRBV2	TRBJ2-4	-
CASSHSHRLAGAYNEQFF	TGTGCCAGCAGCCATTCACACAGGCTAGCGGGAGCCTACAATGAGCAGTTCTTC	-	TRBV14	TRBJ2-1	TRBD2
CASRYYEQYF	TGTGCCAGCAGGTACTACGAGCAGTACTTC	-	TRBV25-1	TRBJ2-7	-
CASSYSITGEREAFF	TGTGCCAGCAGTTACTCGATTACGGGGGAACGTGAAGCTTTCTTT	-	TRBV6-5	TRBJ1-1	-
CASTITGGELFF	TGTGCCAGCACCATAACAGGAGGGGAGCTGTTTTTT	-	TRBV9	TRBJ2-2	-
CASSHRQGDTGELFF	TGTGCCAGCAGCCATAGACAGGGCGACACCGGGGAGCTGTTTTTT	few	TRBV5-4	TRBJ2-2	TRBD1
CASSEEAGHGPTSYNSPLHF	TGTGCCAGCAGTGAAGAGGCAGGACATGGCCCCACCTCCTATAATTCACCCCTCCACTTT	-	TRBV2	TRBJ1-6	-
CASIPGTSGGPLTSTDTQYF	TGTGCCAGTATCCCAGGGACTAGCGGGGGGCCACTTACTAGCACAGATACGCAGTATTTT	-	TRBV19	TRBJ2-3	TRBD2
CASSGQMNTEAFF	TGTGCCAGCAGTGGACAGATGAACACTGAAGCTTTCTTT	-	TRBV2	TRBJ1-1	-
CASMLAGTGELFF	TGTGCCAGCATGTTAGCAGGGACCGGGGAGCTGTTTTTT	-	TRBV27	TRBJ2-2	-
CASSPHLSGGQETQYF	TGTGCCAGCAGCCCCCATTTGAGCGGGGGGCAAGAGACCCAGTACTTC	-	TRBV7-9	TRBJ2-5	TRBD2
CASSSDRVYGYTF	TGTGCCAGCAGCTCCGACCGGGTCTATGGCTACACCTTC	few	TRBV7-3	TRBJ1-2	-
CASSPREKSYNEQFF	TGTGCCAGCAGCCCGCGGGAGAAATCCTACAATGAGCAGTTCTTC	-	TRBV9	TRBJ2-1	TRBD2
CASSTTGEPYGYTF	TGTGCCAGCAGTACTACAGGGGAGCCCTATGGCTACACCTTC	-	TRBV6-5	TRBJ1-2	TRBD1
CASSASGRVNTEAFF	TGCGCCAGCAGCGCATCAGGGAGGGTGAACACTGAAGCTTTCTTT	once	TRBV5-1	TRBJ1-1	-
CASSPEQGSNEKLFF	TGTGCCAGCTCACCCGAACAGGGGTCTAATGAAAAACTGTTTTTT	-	TRBV18	TRBJ1-4	TRBD1
CASSPGGGSPHEQFF	TGCGCCAGCAGCCCCGGGGGCGGGAGTCCGCATGAGCAGTTCTTC	-	TRBV5-1	TRBJ2-1	-
CASSLQGANTEAFF	TGTGCCAGCAGTTTGCAGGGGGCGAACACTGAAGCTTTCTTT	-	TRBV27	TRBJ1-1	TRBD1
CASSRDRGTEAFF	TGTGCCAGCAGCCGGGACAGGGGCACTGAAGCTTTCTTT	-	TRBV14	TRBJ1-1	TRBD1
CASGGGAADTQYF	TGTGCCAGCGGCGGGGGGGCCGCAGATACGCAGTATTTT	few	TRBV2	TRBJ2-3	TRBD2
CASSLGQGAEKLFF	TGTGCCAGCAGCTTGGGACAGGGTGCGGAAAAACTGTTTTTT	few	TRBV7-9	TRBJ1-4	TRBD1
CASHSIGNTEAFF	TGTGCCAGCCACAGCATAGGGAACACTGAAGCTTTCTTT	-	TRBV2	TRBJ1-1	-
CASSSGGLAPYNEQFF	TGTGCCAGCAGCTCTGGGGGACTAGCCCCCTACAATGAGCAGTTCTTC	-	TRBV13	TRBJ2-1	TRBD2
CASSYRRVAGGGFPYNEQFF	TGTGCCAGCAGCTACCGGAGGGTAGCGGGAGGAGGGTTCCCCTACAATGAGCAGTTCTTC	-	TRBV7-8	TRBJ2-1	TRBD2
CASKQREAYNEQFF	TGTGCCAGCAAACAGCGGGAGGCCTACAATGAGCAGTTCTTC	-	TRBV5-4	TRBJ2-1	TRBD2
CASTYSQGAAGNTIYF	TGTGCCAGCACCTACTCACAGGGGGCCGCTGGAAACACCATATATTTT	-	TRBV6-5	TRBJ1-3	TRBD1